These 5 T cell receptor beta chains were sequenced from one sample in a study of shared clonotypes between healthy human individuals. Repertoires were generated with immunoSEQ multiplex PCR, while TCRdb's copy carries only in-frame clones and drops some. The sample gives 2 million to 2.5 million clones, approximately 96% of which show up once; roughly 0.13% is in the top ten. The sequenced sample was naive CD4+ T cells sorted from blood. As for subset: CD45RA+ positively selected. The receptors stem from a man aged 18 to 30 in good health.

The CDR3 region has the DNA TGTGCCAGCAGTCTCCTTGCAGGGGATAACAATGAGCAGTTCTTC. Its protein is CASSLLAGDNNEQFF. V usage is TRBV28 and J usage is TRBJ2-1, with a weak D call TRBD1 (6 bases). The length of the CDR3 is 15 residues. V lost 5 bases, J lost 5 bases, and 16 bases lay in between. Germline assignment: CDR1 MDHEN and CDR2 SYDVKM.

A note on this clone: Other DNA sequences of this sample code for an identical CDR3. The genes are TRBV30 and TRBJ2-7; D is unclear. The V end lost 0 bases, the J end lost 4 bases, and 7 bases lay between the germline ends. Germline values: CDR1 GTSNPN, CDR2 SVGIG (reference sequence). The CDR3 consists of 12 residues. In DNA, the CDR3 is TGTGCCTGGAGTGTACTGGGGTACGAGCAGTACTTC. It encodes CAWSVLGYEQYF.

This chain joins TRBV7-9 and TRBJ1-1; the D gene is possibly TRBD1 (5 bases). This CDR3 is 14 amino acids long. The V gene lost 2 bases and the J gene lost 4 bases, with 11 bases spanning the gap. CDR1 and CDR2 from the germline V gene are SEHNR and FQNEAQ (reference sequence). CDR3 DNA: TGTGCCAGCAGCTTAACGGGGGACGGCACTGAAGCTTTCTTT. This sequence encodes CASSLTGDGTEAFF.

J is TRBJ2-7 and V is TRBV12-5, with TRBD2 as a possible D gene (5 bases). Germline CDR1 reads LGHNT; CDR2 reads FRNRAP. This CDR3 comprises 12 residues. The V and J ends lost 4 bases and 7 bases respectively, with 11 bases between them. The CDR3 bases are TGTGCTAGTGGTTCGGGCTCGGGGGAGCAGTACTTC. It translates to CASGSGSGEQYF.

The chain's CDR3 is CASSYPGTTYNEQFF. In nucleotides, the CDR3 is TGTGCCAGCAGTTACCCCGGGACTACGTACAATGAGCAGTTCTTC. The genes are TRBV6-6 and TRBJ2-1; 7 nucleotides agree with TRBD2. This CDR3 is 15 amino acids long. After removal of 2 bases from V and 4 bases from J, the junction contained 5 bases not matched to a gene. Germline V gene data show CDR1 as MNHNY and CDR2 as SVGAGI (reference sequence).